This T cell receptor (beta chain) was identified during a study of blood T cell repertoires in COVID-19. Study information: There were acute and convalescent COVID-19 samples, and they came from the United States, Italy and Spain. From T cells, B-cell-depleted T cells, or PBMCs came the material, which was cDNA or gDNA.

The V gene's germline CDR1 is SEHNR and CDR2 FQNEAQ (reference sequence). The CDR3 sequence is 16 residues long. V lost 4 bases, J lost 4 bases, and 10 bases stayed unmatched. Original methodology: Researchers report that nucleated cell counts were estimated from reference gene primer amplification. Libraries were prepared by immunoSEQ multiplex PCR; TCRdb keeps only in-frame clonotypes and omits some of them. V, J and clone size are taken as reported in that table, and D and trimming were inferred from the DNA itself. This sample carries under 300,000 clones, approximately 88% of them seen once, and the ten largest clones take roughly 2.2%.

This chain uses TRBV7-9 with TRBJ1-5, with 7 bases lining up with TRBD1. Sequenced: peripheral blood. The receptor comes from a man aged 50-60 years with acute or convalescent COVID-19. The CDR3 DNA reads TGTGCCAGCAGCTCGGGTAAGGGGGCCGGGAATCAGCCCCAGCATTTT. As protein: CASSSGKGAGNQPQHF.